Presented here are 13 T cell receptor beta chains from one specimen sequenced in a study of T-cell reconstitution after alpha-beta-depleted transplantation in children. TCRbeta library construction was performed incorporating unique molecular identifiers. TCRdb re-analysed the PCR reads in MiXCR, keeping a single row per CDR3 protein. The profile shows over 150,000 distinct CDR3 sequences, just over 14% of them singletons. The source was PBMCs from the stem cell graft donor, collected from the stem cell graft. The receptors derive from a human donor who donated a stem cell graft to a child with acute lymphoblastic leukemia.

CDR3 sequence reads: CASSLAPTGYTEAFF. The CDR3, as DNA: TGTGCCAGCAGCTTAGCACCGACAGGTTACACTGAAGCTTTCTTT. This chain links TRBV11-1 with TRBJ1-1, with D perhaps TRBD1 (6 bases). V was cut by 0 bases and J by 3 bases, with 11 bases left in between. This CDR3 region has 15 residues. Germline V CDR1 and CDR2: SGHAT, FQDESV (reference sequence).

This clonotype was seen at least ten times. The V gene is TRBV5-4, the J gene TRBJ2-2; 12 bases are shared with TRBD1. Germline loops: CDR1 SGHNT, CDR2 YYREEE (reference sequence). This CDR3 has 17 residues. V dropped 0 bases and J dropped 4; count of bases not matched to a gene: 4. Here the CDR3 DNA reads TGTGCCAGCAGCTTGGGGGACAGGGGGCTGGGCACCGGGGAGCTGTTTTTT. This encodes CASSLGDRGLGTGELFF.

Ten or more counts support this clonotype. The chain uses TRBV7-9 and TRBJ2-2, with a tentative D call TRBD1 (6 bases). Per the germline V gene, CDR1 is SEHNR and CDR2 is FQNEAQ (reference sequence). This CDR3 has 17 amino acids. The V gene lost 7 bases and the J gene lost 2 bases, with 20 bases spanning the gap. The CDR3 sequence is CASIPYRTEENTGELFF. CDR3 nucleotide sequence: TGTGCCAGCATCCCCTACCGGACAGAAGAAAACACCGGGGAGCTGTTTTTT.

This chain uses TRBV20-1 with TRBJ2-5, with D possibly matching TRBD2 (5 bases). V was trimmed by 3 bases and J by 2 bases, leaving 13 bases between them. The germline gives CDR1 DFQATT, CDR2 SNEGSKA (reference sequence). CDR3 size: 14 residues. The CDR3 is CSASAEDLQETQYF. The CDR3 nucleotides are TGCAGTGCTAGCGCGGAGGACTTACAAGAGACCCAGTACTTC.

The J gene is TRBJ2-1, the V gene TRBV21-1. TRBV21-1 is tagged as a pseudogene. This CDR3 region has 15 residues. The DNA of the CDR3 is TGTGCCAGCAGCAAAGACAGAACTCAATACAATGAGCAGTTCTTC. It codes for CASSKDRTQYNEQFF.

There are many counts of this clonotype. The DNA for the CDR3 is TGCAGTGCTACCGGTCCGACAGGGGGTAGGAATGAGCAGTTCTTC. It codes for CSATGPTGGRNEQFF. This sequence joins TRBV20-1 and TRBJ2-1; TRBD1 matches at 9 bases. The CDR3 totals 15 residues. CDR1 and CDR2 (germline): DFQATT, SNEGSKA (reference sequence). The ends lost 4 bases at V and 7 bases at J; junction bases unmatched: 11.

The V call is TRBV24-1, the J call TRBJ2-5; unclear D gene. Germline-derived CDR1 and CDR2 are KGHDR and SFDVKD. The CDR3 extends over 14 amino acids. V dropped 5 bases and J dropped 5 bases, with 14 bases sitting between them. The CDR3 nucleotides read TGTGCCACCAGTGGATGGCGAAAAAGGGAGACCCAGTACTTC. Its protein product is CATSGWRKRETQYF.

This clonotype has at least ten counts. The rearrangement uses TRBV5-1 and TRBJ1-5; TRBD1 matches 8 bases. Germline V gene data show CDR1 as SGHRS and CDR2 as YFSETQ. The CDR3 runs 15 residues. V trimming: 4 bases; J trimming: 5 bases; junction bases outside the gene matches: 8. CDR3 region: CASSPDRGWDQPQHF. In nucleotides, the CDR3 is TGCGCCAGCAGCCCAGACAGGGGATGGGATCAGCCCCAGCATTTT.

This clonotype was counted many times. The CDR3 sequence: CASSYKAGLAELYEQYF. For the CDR3, the DNA is TGTGCCAGCAGTTATAAGGCAGGACTAGCGGAACTTTACGAGCAGTACTTC. The chain employs TRBV6-5 and TRBJ2-7; 10 nucleotides match TRBD2. The CDR3 extends over 17 amino acids. The V gene end was trimmed by 3 bases and the J gene end by 4 bases; junction bases not matched to a gene: 12. The V gene's germline CDR1 is MNHEY and CDR2 SVGAGI.

V gene TRBV4-2 combines with J gene TRBJ1-2; a possible D gene is TRBD1 (6 bases). Germline V gene sequence: CDR1 LGHNA, CDR2 YNFKEQ. V gave up 4 bases and J gave up 8 bases, with 23 bases separating them. The CDR3 sequence is 16 residues long. The CDR3, as DNA: TGTGCCAGCAGCCCCGGGGCCCCATCAGGGGCTATGGGCTACACCTTC. Its protein product is CASSPGAPSGAMGYTF.

There are many counts of this clonotype. The rearrangement links TRBV5-1 to TRBJ2-7; a possible D gene is TRBD1 (6 bases). The CDR3 runs to 14 residues. Germline V gene data show CDR1 as SGHRS and CDR2 as YFSETQ. V shed 4 bases and J shed 3 bases, with 14 bases lying between them. The DNA of the CDR3 is TGCGCCAGCAGCCATAACAGGGAGTACTACGAGCAGTACTTC. This sequence encodes CASSHNREYYEQYF.

Comments on this clonotype: A much larger clone differs by one base, so this may be a read error. V and J are TRBV12-3 or TRBV12-4 and TRBJ1-1; the D is unclear. The CDR3 contains 12 residues. V lost 3 bases and J lost 3, with 5 bases in between. In DNA form, the CDR3 reads TGTGCCAGCAGTTTGTTGGACACTGAAGCTTTCTTT. Its translation: CASSLLDTEAFF.

This clonotype was seen many times. This chain's CDR3 is CSVDSGESYNEQFF. The CDR3 DNA follows: TGCAGCGTTGACAGTGGTGAGTCCTACAATGAGCAGTTCTTC. V is TRBV29-1 and J is TRBJ2-1; D gene uncertain. The germline V and J ends were trimmed by 3 bases and 1 base, with 10 bases remaining between them. The germline V gene encodes CDR1 SQVTM and CDR2 ANQGSEA. The CDR3 has 14 residues.